The 9 T cell receptor beta chains below were found in one sample sequenced in a study of cytomegalovirus exposure and HLA in healthy donors. Vbeta (60) and Jbeta (13) primers were used in the PCR. The repertoire was sequenced with immunoSEQ multiplex PCR; TCRdb's copy has only in-frame clones and lacks some. The sample yields 160,000 or so clones, approximately 80% seen once. Sequenced sample: PBMCs. These receptor sequences come from a woman under 30 in good health and CMV-seronegative.

This sequence joins TRBV5-1 and TRBJ1-6; maybe TRBD1 (6 bases). CDR1 SGHRS and CDR2 YFSETQ come from the germline V gene. This CDR3 is 17 amino acids long. V was trimmed by 0 bases and J by 7 bases, leaving 17 bases between them. The CDR3: CASSLGGGTSRNSPLHF. The CDR3 nucleotides are TGCGCCAGCAGCTTGGGGGGTGGGACAAGCCGGAATTCACCCCTCCACTTT.

The V call is TRBV4-2, the J call TRBJ2-3; D gene unclear. The CDR3 has 15 residues. The V gene lost 5 bases and the J gene lost 2 bases, with 14 bases spanning the gap. Looked up from germline, CDR1 is LGHNA and CDR2 is YNFKEQ. The DNA of the CDR3 is TGTGCCAGCAGCGAGAGTAGTGGTCCCACAGATACGCAGTATTTT. Translated: CASSESSGPTDTQYF.

Concerning this clone itself: Other DNA sequences from this sample encode an identical CDR3 as well. J is TRBJ1-2 and V is TRBV5-1; D might be TRBD1 (6 bases). Trimming took 2 bases from V and 4 from J, leaving 9 bases between them. The CDR3 runs to 13 residues. Germline V gene lookup returns CDR1 SGHRS and CDR2 YFSETQ. CDR3 coding DNA: TGCGCCAGCAGCTTCGGACAGACCTATGGCTACACCTTC. Translated, it gives CASSFGQTYGYTF.

J is TRBJ1-2 and V is TRBV29-1; 7 positions match TRBD1. The junction had 6 bases not matched to a gene; V was cut back by 4 bases and J by 4 bases. CDR3 length: 13 amino acids. Germline CDR1 SQVTM, CDR2 ANQGSEA. The CDR3 nucleotides read TGCAGCGTTGTTCGCCCAGGGGGCTATGGCTACACCTTC. Translation gives CSVVRPGGYGYTF.

The DNA for the CDR3 is TGCGCCAGCAGCTTGGGAGGACAGGGGCAGGGTGAAAAACTGTTTTTT. As protein: CASSLGGQGQGEKLFF. The rearrangement uses TRBV5-1 and TRBJ1-4; 9 bases match TRBD1. The ends lost 0 bases at V and 7 bases at J; junction bases unmatched: 7. Germline CDR1 is SGHRS and CDR2 is YFSETQ. This CDR3 region has 16 residues.

Notes on this clone: This specimen includes other DNA sequences encoding the same CDR3. The CDR3 region is CASSLGGQYNSPLHF. CDR3 bases: TGCGCCAGCAGCTTGGGCGGACAGTATAATTCACCCCTCCACTTT. The chain has TRBV5-1 and TRBJ1-6, with D maybe TRBD1 (6 bases). V lost 0 bases, J lost 4 bases, and 8 bases lay in between. The germline gives CDR1 SGHRS, CDR2 YFSETQ. The CDR3 is 15 residues long.

J is TRBJ1-2 and V is TRBV7-9; the match to TRBD1 covers 8 bases. The germline gives CDR1 SEHNR, CDR2 FQNEAQ (reference sequence). V lost 7 bases and J lost 4; bases outside the gene matches: 14. The CDR3 contains 16 residues. For the CDR3, the DNA is TGTGCCAGCACCTATCACACGGGACAGGACCTCTATGGCTACACCTTC. Its translation: CASTYHTGQDLYGYTF.

The chain recombines TRBV5-5 with TRBJ2-7, with D possibly being TRBD1 (5 bases). The CDR3 consists of 16 residues. V dropped 0 bases and J dropped 2 bases, with 15 bases sitting between them. Per germline, CDR1 SGHKS and CDR2 YYEKEE (reference sequence). The CDR3 protein is CASSLAPRDIPYEQYF. The CDR3 DNA reads as TGTGCCAGCAGCTTGGCACCCAGGGATATTCCCTACGAGCAGTACTTC.

The CDR3 loop reads CASSLADTALSNYGYTF. CDR3 bases: TGCGCCAGCAGCTTGGCGGACACCGCCCTGTCTAACTATGGCTACACCTTC. This rearrangement joins TRBV5-1 to TRBJ1-2; maybe TRBD1 (5 bases). CDR1 is SGHRS, CDR2 YFSETQ, per germline. V was shortened by 0 bases and J by 0 bases, with 15 bases between the two germline ends. CDR3 length: 17 amino acids.